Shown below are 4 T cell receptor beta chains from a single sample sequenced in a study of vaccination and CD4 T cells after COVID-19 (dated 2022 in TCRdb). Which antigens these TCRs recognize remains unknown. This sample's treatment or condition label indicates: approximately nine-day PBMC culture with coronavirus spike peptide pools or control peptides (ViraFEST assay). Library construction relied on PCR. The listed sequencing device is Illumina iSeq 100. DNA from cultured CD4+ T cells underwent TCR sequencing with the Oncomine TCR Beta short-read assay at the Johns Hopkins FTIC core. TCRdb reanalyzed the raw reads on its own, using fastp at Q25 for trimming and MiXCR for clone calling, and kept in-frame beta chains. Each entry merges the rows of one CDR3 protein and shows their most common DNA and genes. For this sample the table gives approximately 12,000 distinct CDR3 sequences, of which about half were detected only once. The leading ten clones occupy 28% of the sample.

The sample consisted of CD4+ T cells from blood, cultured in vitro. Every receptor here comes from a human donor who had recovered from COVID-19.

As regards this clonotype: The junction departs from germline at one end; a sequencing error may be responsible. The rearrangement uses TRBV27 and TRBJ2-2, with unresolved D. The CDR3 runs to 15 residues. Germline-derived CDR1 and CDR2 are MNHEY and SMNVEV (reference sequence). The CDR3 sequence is CVSSPLRLNTGELFF. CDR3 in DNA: TGTGTCAGCAGTCCCCTACGACTCAACACCGGGGAGCTGTTTTTT.

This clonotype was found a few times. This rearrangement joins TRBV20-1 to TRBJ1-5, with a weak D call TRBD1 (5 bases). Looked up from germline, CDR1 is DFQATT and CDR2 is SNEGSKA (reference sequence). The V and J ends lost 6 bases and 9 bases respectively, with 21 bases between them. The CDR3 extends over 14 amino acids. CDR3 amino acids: CSAHGGTATLPQHF. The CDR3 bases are TGCAGTGCCCACGGAGGGACGGCGACTCTGCCCCAGCATTTT.

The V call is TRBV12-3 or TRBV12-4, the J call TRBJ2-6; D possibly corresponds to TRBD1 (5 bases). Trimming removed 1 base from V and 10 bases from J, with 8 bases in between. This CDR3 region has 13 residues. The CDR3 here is CASSLGQGNVLTF. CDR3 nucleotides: TGTGCCAGCAGTTTAGGTCAGGGAAACGTCCTGACTTTC.

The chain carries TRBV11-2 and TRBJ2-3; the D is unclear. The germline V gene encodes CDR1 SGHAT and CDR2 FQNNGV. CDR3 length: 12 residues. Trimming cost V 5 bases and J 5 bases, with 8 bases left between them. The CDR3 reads CASSGTVDTQYF. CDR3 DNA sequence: TGTGCCAGCAGCGGAACAGTAGATACGCAGTATTTT.